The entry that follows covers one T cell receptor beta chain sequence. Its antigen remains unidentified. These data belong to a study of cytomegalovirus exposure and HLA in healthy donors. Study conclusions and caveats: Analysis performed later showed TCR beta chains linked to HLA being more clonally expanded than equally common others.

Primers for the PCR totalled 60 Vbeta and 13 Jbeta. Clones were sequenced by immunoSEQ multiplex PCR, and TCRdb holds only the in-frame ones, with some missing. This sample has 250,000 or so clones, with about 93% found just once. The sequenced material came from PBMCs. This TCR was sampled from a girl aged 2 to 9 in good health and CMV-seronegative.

The DNA of the CDR3 is TGTGCCAGCACCATCCGGGCCTACGAGCAGTACTTC. Amino acids: CASTIRAYEQYF. The gene calls are TRBV6-1 and TRBJ2-7; D call uncertain. Germline V lookup: CDR1 MNHNS, CDR2 SASEGT. CDR3 size: 12 residues. The V end lost 7 bases, the J end lost 2 bases, and 9 bases lay between the germline ends.